Below, one T cell receptor (beta chain) is given with its context. Germline-derived CDR1 and CDR2 are LGHNA and YSLEER. The CDR3 runs 13 residues. V lost 0 bases to trimming and J lost 4 bases, with 7 bases between them. The sample originates from a study of OX40 agonist ivuxolimab in advanced cancers. Study in general: Ivuxolimab, an antibody that agonizes OX40 (CD134), was administered to the patients. People in dose escalation had one of these cancers: hepatocellular carcinoma, melanoma, renal cell or head and neck cancer. Those enrolled were roughly 80% male, with a mean age of around 55 years and ages from about 20 to 85.

The method was immunoSEQ multiplex PCR; TCRdb's version includes in-frame clones alone and lacks a portion of them. This table has tens of thousands of clones, roughly 83% appearing once. The sample in question was CD4+ or CD8+ T cells sorted from blood, obtained in a trial of the OX40 agonist ivuxolimab. The source is an adult with an advanced solid tumor such as melanoma, head and neck, liver or kidney cancer. The rearrangement joins TRBV4-3 to TRBJ2-7; no definite D call. In DNA form, the CDR3 reads TGCGCCAGCAGCCAAGACAGAGTATACGAGCAGTACTTC. It specifies CASSQDRVYEQYF.